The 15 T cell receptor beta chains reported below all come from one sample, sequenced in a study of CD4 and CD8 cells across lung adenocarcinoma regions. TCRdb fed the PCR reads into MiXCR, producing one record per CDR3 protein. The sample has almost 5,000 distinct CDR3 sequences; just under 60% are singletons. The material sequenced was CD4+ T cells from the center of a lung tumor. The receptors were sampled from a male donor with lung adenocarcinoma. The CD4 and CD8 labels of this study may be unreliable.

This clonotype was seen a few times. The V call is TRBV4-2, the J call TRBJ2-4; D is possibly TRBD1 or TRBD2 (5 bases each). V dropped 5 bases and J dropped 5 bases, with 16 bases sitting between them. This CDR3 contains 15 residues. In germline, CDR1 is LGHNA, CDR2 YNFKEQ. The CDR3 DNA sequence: TGTGCCAGCAGCTCCTACGGGGACGGAGAAAACATTCAGTACTTC. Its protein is CASSSYGDGENIQYF.

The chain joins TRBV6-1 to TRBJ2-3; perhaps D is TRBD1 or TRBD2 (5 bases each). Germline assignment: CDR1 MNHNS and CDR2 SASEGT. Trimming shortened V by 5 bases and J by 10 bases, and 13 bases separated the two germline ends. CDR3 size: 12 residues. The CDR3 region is CASSTGAASQYF. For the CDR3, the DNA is TGTGCCAGCAGTACCGGGGCCGCGTCGCAGTATTTT.

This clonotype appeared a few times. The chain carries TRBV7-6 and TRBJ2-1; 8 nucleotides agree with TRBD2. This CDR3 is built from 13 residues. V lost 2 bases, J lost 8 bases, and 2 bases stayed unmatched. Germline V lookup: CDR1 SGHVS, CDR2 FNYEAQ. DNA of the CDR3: TGTGCCAGCAGCTTATCACTAGCGGATGAGCAGTTCTTC. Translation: CASSLSLADEQFF.

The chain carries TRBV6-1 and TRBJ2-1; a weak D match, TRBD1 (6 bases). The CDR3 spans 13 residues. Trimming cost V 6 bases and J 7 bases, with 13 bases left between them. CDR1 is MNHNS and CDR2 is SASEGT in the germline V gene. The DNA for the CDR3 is TGTGCCAGCAGGACGCAGGGGCGGAATGAGCAGTTCTTC. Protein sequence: CASRTQGRNEQFF.

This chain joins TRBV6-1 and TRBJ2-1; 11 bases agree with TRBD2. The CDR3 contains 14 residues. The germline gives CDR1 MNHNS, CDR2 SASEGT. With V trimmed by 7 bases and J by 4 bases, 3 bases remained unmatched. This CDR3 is CASTLAGGYNEQFF. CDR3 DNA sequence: TGTGCCAGCACGCTAGCGGGAGGATACAATGAGCAGTTCTTC.

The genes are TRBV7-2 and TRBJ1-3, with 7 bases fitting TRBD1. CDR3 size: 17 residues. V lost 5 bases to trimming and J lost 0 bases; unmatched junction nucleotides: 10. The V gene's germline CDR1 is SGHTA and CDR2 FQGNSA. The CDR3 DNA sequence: TGTGCCAGCAGCATGATACAGGGGACGTTCTCTGGAAACACCATATATTTT. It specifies CASSMIQGTFSGNTIYF.

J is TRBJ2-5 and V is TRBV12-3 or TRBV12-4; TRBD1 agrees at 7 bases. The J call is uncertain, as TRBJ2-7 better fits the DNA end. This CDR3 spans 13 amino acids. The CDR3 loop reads CASSIGQVNEQYF. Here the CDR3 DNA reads TGTGCCAGCAGTATAGGACAGGTGAACGAGCAGTACTTC.

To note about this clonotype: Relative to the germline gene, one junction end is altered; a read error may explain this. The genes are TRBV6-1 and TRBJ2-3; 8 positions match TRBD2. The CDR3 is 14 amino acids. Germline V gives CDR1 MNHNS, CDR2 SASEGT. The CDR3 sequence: CAGSGGRETETQYF. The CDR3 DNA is TGTGCGGGGAGCGGGGGCCGCGAAACAGAGACGCAGTATTTC.

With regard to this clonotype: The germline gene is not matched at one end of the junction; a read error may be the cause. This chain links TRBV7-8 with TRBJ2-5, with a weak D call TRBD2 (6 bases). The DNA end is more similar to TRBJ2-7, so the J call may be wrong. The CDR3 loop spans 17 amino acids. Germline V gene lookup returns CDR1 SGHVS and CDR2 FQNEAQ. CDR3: CASSLRARGLDSHEQYF. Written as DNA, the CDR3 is TGTGCCAGCAGCTTAAGAGCTAGGGGACTCGACTCCCACGAGCAGTACTTC.

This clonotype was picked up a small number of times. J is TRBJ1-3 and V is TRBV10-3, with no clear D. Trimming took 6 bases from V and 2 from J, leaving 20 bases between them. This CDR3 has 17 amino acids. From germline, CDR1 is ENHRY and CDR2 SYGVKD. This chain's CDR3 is CAISAQLSGSAGNTIYF. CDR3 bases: TGTGCCATCAGCGCCCAACTTTCCGGGTCGGCTGGAAACACCATATATTTT.

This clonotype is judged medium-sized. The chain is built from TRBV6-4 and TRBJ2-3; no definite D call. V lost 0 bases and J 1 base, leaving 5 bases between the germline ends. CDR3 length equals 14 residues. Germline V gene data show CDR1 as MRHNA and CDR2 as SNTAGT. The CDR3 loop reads CASSDSGRTDTQYF. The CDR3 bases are TGTGCCAGCAGTGACTCCGGGCGCACAGATACGCAGTATTTT.

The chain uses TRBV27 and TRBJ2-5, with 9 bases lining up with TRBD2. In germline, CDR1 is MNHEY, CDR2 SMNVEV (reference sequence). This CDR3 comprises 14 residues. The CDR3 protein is CAGSGGCYPDTQYF. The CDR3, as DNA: TGTGCGGGGAGCGGGGGGTGTTACCCAGATACCCAGTACTTC.

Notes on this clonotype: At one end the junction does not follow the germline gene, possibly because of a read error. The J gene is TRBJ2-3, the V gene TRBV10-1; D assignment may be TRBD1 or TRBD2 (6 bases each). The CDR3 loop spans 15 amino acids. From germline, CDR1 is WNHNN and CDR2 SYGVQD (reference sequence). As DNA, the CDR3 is TGCGCCGCGGGACTGGGGGGCGCATACCCAGATACCCAGTATTTC. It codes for CAAGLGGAYPDTQYF.

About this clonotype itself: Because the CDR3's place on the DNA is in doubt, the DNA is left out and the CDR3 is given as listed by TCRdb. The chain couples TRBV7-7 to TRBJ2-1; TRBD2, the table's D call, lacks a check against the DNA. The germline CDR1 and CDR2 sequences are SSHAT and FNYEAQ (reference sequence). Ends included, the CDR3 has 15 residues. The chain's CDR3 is CASSLVAGGNNEQFF.

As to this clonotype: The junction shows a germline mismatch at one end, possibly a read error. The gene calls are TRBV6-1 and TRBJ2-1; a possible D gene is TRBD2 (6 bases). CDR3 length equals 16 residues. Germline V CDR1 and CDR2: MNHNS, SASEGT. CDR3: CASTPRDCANTGEQFF. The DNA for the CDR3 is TGTGCCAGCACCCCCCGGGACTGTGCGAACACCGGGGAGCAGTTTTTT.